Shown below are 27 T cell receptor beta chains from a single sample sequenced in a study of cytomegalovirus exposure and HLA in healthy donors. Primers for the PCR totalled 60 Vbeta and 13 Jbeta. The data were produced by immunoSEQ multiplex PCR, yet TCRdb's version contains in-frame clones alone and is incomplete. The sample has under 80,000 clones; over 70% are singletons. What was sequenced was PBMCs. These receptor sequences come from a man between 50 and 59 years old in good health and CMV-seropositive.

The chain couples TRBV5-1 to TRBJ1-2; no reliable D call. V was cut by 0 bases and J by 5 bases, with 8 bases left in between. Germline values: CDR1 SGHRS, CDR2 YFSETQ. The CDR3 is 13 amino acids. The CDR3 here is CASSLGGGYGYTF. The CDR3 DNA reads as TGCGCCAGCAGCTTGGGAGGAGGGTATGGCTACACCTTC.

The chain recombines TRBV6-6 with TRBJ2-5; perhaps TRBD1 as D (8 bases). Germline V lookup: CDR1 MNHNY, CDR2 SVGAGI (reference sequence). V shed 1 base and J shed 5 bases, with 14 bases lying between them. The CDR3 contains 15 residues. The CDR3 sequence is CASSYYTGGGETQYF. CDR3 sequence (DNA): TGTGCCAGCAGTTACTACACAGGGGGAGGGGAGACCCAGTACTTC.

The chain joins TRBV7-2 to TRBJ2-1, with 10 bases aligning to TRBD2. The CDR3 runs 19 residues. CDR1 is SGHTA and CDR2 is FQGNSA in the germline V gene. With 4 bases clipped from V and 8 bases from J, the junction kept 20 bases outside the gene matches. Here the CDR3 reads CASSSKAGGRSFSRDEQFF. The CDR3 bases are TGTGCCAGCAGCTCGAAAGCGGGGGGGCGTTCATTCAGTCGCGATGAGCAGTTCTTC.

This sequence joins TRBV7-9 and TRBJ2-7; weak D call: TRBD1 (5 bases). The V end was cut by 1 base, the J end by 2 bases, with 9 bases between. The CDR3 has 14 amino acids. Germline V gives CDR1 SEHNR, CDR2 FQNEAQ (reference sequence). As DNA, the CDR3 is TGTGCCAGCAGCTTAGGGCAGGGAACCTACGAGCAGTACTTC. It yields the protein CASSLGQGTYEQYF.

The chain links TRBV27 to TRBJ2-3; perhaps TRBD1 as D (6 bases). The germline CDR1 and CDR2 sequences are MNHEY and SMNVEV (reference sequence). The CDR3 totals 14 residues. Trimming stripped 3 bases from V and 1 base from J, with 8 bases between. The CDR3 DNA reads as TGTGCCAGCAGTTTCAGGGGCGGCACAGATACGCAGTATTTT. Translating it yields CASSFRGGTDTQYF.

J is TRBJ2-1 and V is TRBV7-9, with TRBD2 matching 8 bases. Germline V gene lookup returns CDR1 SEHNR and CDR2 FQNEAQ (reference sequence). V lost 1 base to trimming and J lost 7 bases; unmatched junction nucleotides: 12. The CDR3 consists of 17 residues. CDR3 in amino acids: CASSLVIVSGGGNEQFF. The CDR3 region has the DNA TGTGCCAGCAGCTTAGTTATTGTGAGCGGGGGAGGAAATGAGCAGTTCTTC. Full variable domain (remainder filled in from reference TRBV7-9 and TRBJ2-1): DTGVSQNPRHKITKRGQNVTFRCDPISEHNRLYWYRQTLGQGPEFLTYFQNEAQLEKSRLLSDRFSAERPKGSFSTLEIQRTEQGDSAMYLCASSLVIVSGGGNEQFFGPGTRLTVL.

This sequence joins TRBV2 and TRBJ1-1; tentatively, D is TRBD1 (5 bases). The CDR3 sequence is 13 residues long. V lost 6 bases and J lost 3, with 11 bases in between. From germline, CDR1 is SNHLY and CDR2 FYNNEI. CDR3 in amino acids: CASRSQGDTEAFF. DNA of the CDR3: TGTGCCAGCAGGTCCCAAGGGGACACTGAAGCTTTCTTT.

V is TRBV30 and J is TRBJ1-4; 11 positions match TRBD1. The length of the CDR3 is 15 residues. CDR1 GTSNPN and CDR2 SVGIG come from the germline V gene (reference sequence). J gave up 4 bases and V 6 bases, and 7 bases lay outside the gene matches. Here the CDR3 DNA reads TGTGCCTGTTCCGGGACAGGGGGATATAATGAAAAACTGTTTTTT. Amino acids: CACSGTGGYNEKLFF.

The rearrangement joins TRBV7-2 to TRBJ2-3; 12 bases fit TRBD2. The CDR3 has 19 amino acids. The ends lost 2 bases at V and 3 bases at J; junction bases unmatched: 12. Germline-derived CDR1 and CDR2 are SGHTA and FQGNSA. In DNA, the CDR3 is TGTGCCAGCAGCTTAAGAGCTAGCGGGGGGGGCCAGTGTACAGATACGCAGTATTTT. This translates into CASSLRASGGGQCTDTQYF.

The V call is TRBV4-3, the J call TRBJ2-5, with unresolved D. Germline V CDR1 and CDR2: LGHNA, YSLEER. Trimming removed 3 bases from V and 2 bases from J, with 16 bases in between. The CDR3 has 16 residues. The CDR3 protein is CASSHSAAFLQETQYF. Here the CDR3 DNA reads TGCGCCAGCAGCCATTCGGCGGCCTTCTTGCAAGAGACCCAGTACTTC.

Comments on this clone: An end of the junction does not agree with germline; a read error may underlie this. The chain recombines TRBV30 with TRBJ1-5; no firm D call. This CDR3 comprises 13 residues. The germline V gene encodes CDR1 GTSNPN and CDR2 SVGIG (reference sequence). The CDR3 here is CAWSRQNNQAQHF. CDR3 DNA: TGTGCCTGGAGTCGGCAGAACAATCAGGCCCAGCATTTT.

The V call is TRBV30, the J call TRBJ2-7; D is perhaps TRBD2 (6 bases). The CDR3 is made up of 13 amino acids. The germline V gene has CDR1 GTSNPN and CDR2 SVGIG (reference sequence). V lost 5 bases and J 7 bases, leaving 18 bases between the germline ends. The CDR3 loop reads CAWGAGLRGEQYF. As DNA, the CDR3 is TGTGCCTGGGGGGCGGGGCTCCGTGGGGAGCAGTACTTC.

The chain carries TRBV19 and TRBJ2-1; no reliable D call. There are 14 residues in the CDR3. The germline V gene encodes CDR1 LNHDA and CDR2 SQIVND (reference sequence). Trimming removed 7 bases at V and 1 base at J, with 11 bases between. CDR3 bases: TGTGCCAGTACCGTCGTCGGGTCCTACAATGAGCAGTTCTTC. Translation gives CASTVVGSYNEQFF.

The gene calls are TRBV9 and TRBJ1-1; D is ambiguous. Trimming removed 3 bases from V and 0 bases from J, with 9 bases in between. There are 14 residues in the CDR3. Germline V CDR1 and CDR2: SGDLS, YYNGEE. CDR3 sequence: CASSGRRMNTEAFF. CDR3 coding DNA: TGTGCCAGCAGCGGACGCAGGATGAACACTGAAGCTTTCTTT.

DNA for the CDR3: TGTGCCTGGAGTAGGGGGAATGAAAAACTGTTTTTT. This codes for CAWSRGNEKLFF. V and J are TRBV30 and TRBJ1-4, with D possibly TRBD1 on 6 matching bases. This CDR3 is built from 12 residues. Germline loops: CDR1 GTSNPN, CDR2 SVGIG (reference sequence). V was shortened by 2 bases and J by 5 bases, with 6 bases between the two germline ends.

The V call is TRBV7-3, the J call TRBJ2-7; maybe TRBD2 (6 bases). V was shortened by 5 bases and J by 2 bases, with 13 bases between the two germline ends. Germline CDR1 and CDR2: SGHTA and FQGTGA. This CDR3 is built from 14 residues. CDR3 nucleotide sequence: TGTGCCAGCAGCGAAATGGGAGGACCCTACGAGCAGTACTTC. Residues: CASSEMGGPYEQYF.

This chain connects TRBV11-2 to TRBJ2-7; TRBD2 matches 7 bases. Germline V gene lookup returns CDR1 SGHAT and CDR2 FQNNGV. The CDR3 is made up of 15 amino acids. The trim removed 1 base at V and 2 bases at J, leaving 5 bases unmatched. CDR3 region: CASSLAPSGPYEQYF. In DNA, the CDR3 is TGTGCCAGCAGCTTAGCCCCTAGCGGTCCCTACGAGCAGTACTTC.

The V and J genes are TRBV7-2 and TRBJ2-7; the match to TRBD2 covers 12 bases. The CDR3 contains 18 residues. V trimming: 2 bases; J trimming: 0 bases; junction bases outside the gene matches: 8. From germline, CDR1 is SGHTA and CDR2 FQGNSA. The CDR3 coding sequence is TGTGCCAGCAGCTTAAGGCTAGCGGGAGGGTGGAGCTCCTACGAGCAGTACTTC. Its protein product is CASSLRLAGGWSSYEQYF. The full variable domain, completed using reference TRBV7-2 and TRBJ2-7, is GAGVSQSPSNKVTEKGKDVELRCDPISGHTALYWYRQSLGQGLEFLIYFQGNSAPDKSGLPSDRFSAERTGGSVSTLTIQRTQQEDSAVYLCASSLRLAGGWSSYEQYFGPGTRLTVT.

The chain carries TRBV5-1 and TRBJ2-2; possibly TRBD1 for D (7 bases). The V end was cut by 3 bases, the J end by 4 bases, with 16 bases between. The germline gives CDR1 SGHRS, CDR2 YFSETQ. The CDR3 length is 16 residues. The CDR3 is CASSYGFQGGTGELFF. CDR3 in DNA: TGCGCCAGCAGCTACGGGTTCCAGGGGGGCACCGGGGAGCTGTTTTTT.

V usage is TRBV27 and J usage is TRBJ2-1; a possible D gene is TRBD2 (6 bases). The CDR3 runs to 13 residues. V lost 6 bases to trimming and J lost 4 bases, with 10 bases between them. Germline V lookup: CDR1 MNHEY, CDR2 SMNVEV (reference sequence). Here the CDR3 reads CASSLGGYNEQFF. The DNA of the CDR3 is TGTGCCAGCAGCTTGGGGGGATACAATGAGCAGTTCTTC.

The chain joins TRBV5-6 to TRBJ2-5; tentative D call: TRBD1 (5 bases). This CDR3 spans 15 amino acids. V shed 2 bases and J shed 5 bases, with 16 bases lying between them. In germline, CDR1 is SGHDT, CDR2 YYEEEE. CDR3 coding DNA: TGTGCCAGCAGCTTTTCTCTAGGGGTTGATGAGACCCAGTACTTC. Its protein is CASSFSLGVDETQYF.

The chain is built from TRBV10-3 and TRBJ2-5; D unresolved. CDR1 ENHRY and CDR2 SYGVKD come from the germline V gene. V lost 2 bases, J lost 4 bases, and 8 bases lay in between. This CDR3 is 13 amino acids long. CDR3 region: CAISEHSSETQYF. Written as DNA, the CDR3 is TGTGCCATCAGTGAGCACAGTTCAGAGACCCAGTACTTC.

V gene TRBV5-5 combines with J gene TRBJ2-5; D remains ambiguous. The J call may be wrong; the DNA end is better matched by TRBJ2-7. Germline assignment: CDR1 SGHKS and CDR2 YYEKEE (reference sequence). This CDR3 has 12 residues. CDR3 nucleotide sequence: TGTGCCAGCAGTCAAGATACTTACGAGCAGTACTTC. As protein: CASSQDTYEQYF.

The rearrangement joins TRBV7-2 to TRBJ2-7; weak D call: TRBD1 (6 bases). The V end was cut by 3 bases, the J end by 3 bases, with 12 bases between. Per the germline V gene, CDR1 is SGHTA and CDR2 is FQGNSA. The CDR3 is 14 residues long. CDR3 region: CASSFKLGGYEQYF. CDR3 DNA: TGTGCCAGCAGCTTTAAACTAGGGGGCTACGAGCAGTACTTC.

This chain links TRBV10-3 with TRBJ1-5; D might be TRBD1 (5 bases). Trimming cost V 10 bases and J 3 bases, with 16 bases left between them. Germline V gene data show CDR1 as ENHRY and CDR2 as SYGVKD. The length of the CDR3 is 14 residues. CDR3 sequence: CASRMAGNNQPQHF. The CDR3 nucleotides are TGTGCCAGCAGGATGGCAGGGAACAATCAGCCCCAGCATTTT.

This rearrangement joins TRBV28 to TRBJ2-7, with TRBD1 identical over 7 bases. CDR3 length: 13 residues. CDR1 is MDHEN and CDR2 is SYDVKM in the germline V gene. With V trimmed by 9 bases and J by 1 base, 6 bases remained unmatched. The CDR3 coding sequence is TGTGCCAGTAGGGGGCGAAAATCCTACGAGCAGTACTTC. It yields the protein CASRGRKSYEQYF. The full variable domain, its missing parts supplied by reference TRBV28 and TRBJ2-7, is DVKVTQSSRYLVKRTGEKVFLECVQDMDHENMFWYRQDPGLGLRLIYFSYDVKMKEKGDIPEGYSVSREKKERFSLILESASTNQTSMYLCASRGRKSYEQYFGPGTRLTVT.

The rearrangement uses TRBV30 and TRBJ2-7; 10 positions agree with TRBD1. Per the germline V gene, CDR1 is GTSNPN and CDR2 is SVGIG (reference sequence). The CDR3 is made up of 12 amino acids. The CDR3 loop reads CVCGTGVFEQYF. The CDR3 DNA follows: TGTGTCTGCGGGACAGGGGTTTTCGAGCAGTACTTC.